What follows is one TCR beta chain and its context. As yet, its antigen is unknown. Germline V gene sequence: CDR1 SGHRS, CDR2 YFSETQ. The CDR3 is 14 amino acids. Deletions cut 4 bases from V and 8 bases from J, with 18 bases between. Deep was the level used in running the assay. Researchers divided each subset's genomic DNA evenly across several immunoSEQ plates. TCRdb's table, derived via immunoSEQ multiplex PCR, lists solely in-frame clones and lacks some. The top ten clones hold roughly 0.56% of a sample with more than 1 million clones, 75% to 85% of them seen once. The sample is drawn from a study of shared clonotypes between healthy human individuals. Study summary: The people who gave samples were a couple of women and a few men aged 18 to 49.

General study points: As a rule, naive subsets had a larger estimated richness than memory subsets.

This chain uses TRBV5-1 with TRBJ1-2; D is unresolved. This TCR derives from a young man in good health. Some clones in this sample may be carry-over from other donors' samples. Sequenced material: memory CD4+ T cells from PBMCs. Subset in this sample: CD45RA-negative fraction. CDR3: CASSIGSPEFGYTF. The CDR3 DNA reads TGCGCCAGCAGCATTGGGTCTCCAGAGTTCGGCTACACCTTC.